This T cell receptor beta chain came from a study of shared clonotypes between healthy human individuals. Original data processing: ImmunoSEQ only sent back junction sequences with no quality scores, so filtering was done differently. The method was immunoSEQ multiplex PCR; TCRdb's version includes in-frame clones alone and lacks a portion of them. V and J calls and clone size are as listed in that table; D and trimming were resolved from the DNA. The data contain roughly 500,000 clones, around 96% of them singletons. Germline assignment: CDR1 SGHDT and CDR2 YYEEEE. CDR3 length: 15 residues. Trimming left V 6 bases short and J 8 bases short, with 21 bases between.

The sample was naive CD4+ T cells sorted from blood. Subset given: CD45RA+ positively selected. The chain has TRBV5-6 and TRBJ2-1, with D tentatively TRBD1 or TRBD2 (5 bases each). The receptor was derived from a woman younger than 45 in good health. Here the CDR3 reads CASNPGTLTLHEQFF. The CDR3 DNA follows: TGTGCCAGCAACCCCGGGACCCTCACCCTACATGAGCAGTTCTTC.